A selection of T cell receptor beta chains follows, all from one sample in a study of blood T cell repertoires in COVID-19. Sequencing was performed with immunoSEQ multiplex PCR; in TCRdb, only in-frame clones are kept and a portion is missing. The sample yields around 60,000 clones, around nine tenths seen once. Material for sequencing was peripheral blood. The receptors here all came from a human donor in a cohort sampled during active COVID-19. Both conserved end residues are part of each CDR3. The order of the fields is J gene, V gene, D gene, CDR3 length, clone size, CDR3 DNA, CDR3 protein. D genes are given only for firm matches. Clone size is not always given. Where it is, it says once, few, many or a class for expanded clones.

j_gene: TRBJ2-3; v_gene: TRBV7-2; d_gene: NA; len: 17; abundance: NA; CDR3nt: TGTGCCAGCAGCTTAAAGGTAGCGGAGGGGTCCACAGATACGCAGTATTTT; CDR3aa: CASSLKVAEGSTDTQYF
j_gene: TRBJ2-7; v_gene: TRBV7-2; d_gene: TRBD1; len: 15; abundance: NA; CDR3nt: TGTGCCAGCAGCTTGGTTCGGGACAGGGCGGCCGAGCAGTACTTC; CDR3aa: CASSLVRDRAAEQYF
j_gene: TRBJ2-5; v_gene: TRBV6-2/TRBV6-3; d_gene: NA; len: 16; abundance: once; CDR3nt: TGTGCCAGCAGTTACTCCCTTGGCGGGAAGGGGGAGACCCAGTACTTC; CDR3aa: CASSYSLGGKGETQYF
j_gene: TRBJ1-4; v_gene: TRBV4-3; d_gene: NA; len: 15; abundance: NA; CDR3nt: TGCGCCAGCAGCCAAGAAGGGGGAACTAATGAAAAACTGTTTTTT; CDR3aa: CASSQEGGTNEKLFF
j_gene: TRBJ2-7; v_gene: TRBV9; d_gene: NA; len: 16; abundance: NA; CDR3nt: TGTGCCAGCAGCGCCCTAAGCGAATACTCCGACTACGAGCAGTACTTC; CDR3aa: CASSALSEYSDYEQYF
j_gene: TRBJ1-1; v_gene: TRBV9; d_gene: NA; len: 14; abundance: NA; CDR3nt: TGTGCCAGCAGCGTAGTTCCAGGGAACACTGAAGCTTTCTTT; CDR3aa: CASSVVPGNTEAFF
j_gene: TRBJ1-4; v_gene: TRBV30; d_gene: TRBD1; len: 21; abundance: NA; CDR3nt: TGTGCCTGGAGGGCCGGGACAGGGGTACGCTCCCGTCCGGGGGCTAATGAAAAACTGTTTTTT; CDR3aa: CAWRAGTGVRSRPGANEKLFF
j_gene: TRBJ2-4; v_gene: TRBV6-2/TRBV6-3; d_gene: NA; len: 15; abundance: NA; CDR3nt: TGTGCCAGCAGTTACTCGGCGGGGATGGTCGACATTCAGTACTTC; CDR3aa: CASSYSAGMVDIQYF
j_gene: TRBJ1-6; v_gene: TRBV21-1; d_gene: NA; len: 15; abundance: NA; CDR3nt: TGTGCCAGCAGCAAAGATGCAGGGTGTGATTCACCCCTCCACTTT; CDR3aa: CASSKDAGCDSPLHF
j_gene: TRBJ2-1; v_gene: TRBV9; d_gene: NA; len: 16; abundance: NA; CDR3nt: TGTGCCAGCAGCGTGACGCCCGGTAGGGGGTACAATGAGCAGTTCTTC; CDR3aa: CASSVTPGRGYNEQFF